This record concerns one T cell receptor beta chain sequence. This clone's antigen is unknown. No much larger clone exists at a distance of one base, and base qualities are not known. TCR CDR3 regions were amplified from genomic DNA by multiplex PCR using the deep immunoSEQ assay. For each cell subset, the extracted genomic DNA was distributed evenly across all wells of several immunoSEQ 96-well plates, and each plate served as one replicate. For sorted subsets, 150 to 200 ng genomic DNA, equal to 25,000 to 35,000 T cell genomes, was loaded into each replicate PCR. Purified libraries were measured with a Qubit 3.0 fluorometer, size-checked on a Bioanalyzer 2100, and measured again with the KAPA Library Quantification kit. Each immunoSEQ 96-well plate was sequenced on its own single-read 150-cycle Illumina NextSeq 550 flow cell. In the authors' own workflow: The immunoSEQ output contained only junctional sequences without quality scores, so filtering could not match that applied to full-length reads. Sequences were annotated with PyIR, a Python wrapper for IgBLAST v1.9, and V/J genes and CDR3 were assigned using IMGT germline references. Reads were filtered out if the reads had weak V/J assignments (E-value above 1e-6), no CDR3, stop codons, out-of-frame junctions, or ambiguous translated residues. A V3J clonotype was defined by an identical inferred V gene, J gene, and CDR3 amino acid sequence. Percentage overlap between repertoires was computed as shared unique clonotypes divided by the size of the smaller repertoire. RTK rarefaction, the Chao1 estimator, and Recon v2.1 estimates of unobserved clonotypes were used to assess repertoire richness. OLGA was used to compute generation probabilities for all TCRbeta clonotypes that the gDNA method yielded from a handful of donors. This is the immuneACCESS table as TCRdb keeps it, with only in-frame sequences that have V and J called. A part of the clones is gone; compared with another copy, unresolved V genes explain less than half, and the rest is unexplained. That table furnishes V, J and clone size, whereas the DNA furnished D and trimming. This sample is represented by over a million clones; approximately 96% of them were singletons. Clones ranked in the top ten supply over 1% of the sample.

V and J are truncated by 0 bases and 7 bases respectively, leaving an intervening sequence of 6 bases. CDR3 length: 12 amino acids, cysteine to phenylalanine. Just CDR3 DNA is preserved here, 36 bases in frame from base 1. According to the germline V gene, CDR1 reads LGHNA and CDR2 reads YNFKEQ. This entry comes from a study of shared clonotypes between healthy human individuals (dated by TCRdb to about 2020). The study in broad terms: A few men and a couple of women, aged 18 to 49 years, made up the cohort. Each donor's leukapheresis produced roughly between roughly 0.85 and 10 billion PBMCs. Blood TCR repertoires of 5 or 6 healthy adults were deeply sequenced to estimate repertoire size and the extent of clonotype sharing between individuals. For each donor, CD4 naive and CD4 memory were each run on three plates, CD8 naive on two plates, and CD8 memory on one plate. To increase sequencing depth and limit assay-specific biases, TCR repertoire library preparation and sequencing were carried out by different laboratories using diverse techniques. The paper as a whole reports these results and caveats: Across four donors, around 5.4% of naive CD4, roughly 3.3% of naive CD8, 2.3% of memory CD4, and around 0.4% of memory CD8 clonotypes were shared. Compared with non-shared clonotypes, clonotypes shared by all four sorted-subset donors had higher generation probabilities. Naive subsets generally had larger estimated clonotype richness than memory subsets. Pairwise subsampling indicated that sequencing depth was expected to affect the degree of clonotype sharing among donors. Rarefaction of sorted-subset datasets indicated incomplete sequencing despite the large sequencing depth. The genetic and exposure-history diversity represented was limited by the small number of donors. Sampling was restricted to blood, and TCR repertoires in tissue are likely to differ from TCR repertoires in blood.

The donors were healthy, HIV-negative adults with no recently reported acute infections or vaccinations. Every donor was a Caucasian adult living in Nashville, Tennessee, USA. CD4+ T cells were enriched through magnetic negative selection, after which naive cells were positively selected on CD45RA and the remaining negative fraction served as the memory subset. Blood was collected by leukapheresis, and PBMCs were isolated by Ficoll-Histopaque density gradient centrifugation and then cryopreserved in liquid nitrogen vapor phase. Purity and quantity of every magnetically sorted T cell population were checked by analytical flow cytometry. Genomic DNA was isolated from each sorted fraction and quantified by UV absorbance on a Nanodrop 2000c.

The chain uses TRBV4-2 and TRBJ2-5, with a tentative D call of TRBD1 or TRBD2, each matching 5 bases. Sequencing used naive CD4+ T cells sorted from blood. The sample's cell subset or site label, in plain terms: CD45RA+ positively selected. This clonotype was obtained from a man younger than 40 in good health. The DNA reads as follows: TGTGCCAGCAGCCAAGATGGGGGGACCCAGTACTTC. Its translation reads: CASSQDGGTQYF.